The 29 T cell receptor beta chains below were found in one sample sequenced in a study of blood T cell repertoires in COVID-19. Sequenced by immunoSEQ multiplex PCR; TCRdb stores in-frame clones only, minus some. The sample includes about 130,000 clones, more than 75% of them seen just once. Sequencing used peripheral blood. These receptors all stem from a woman between 65 and 79 years old with COVID-19, enrolled during active disease.

The CDR3 loop is CAISDGRDSPLHF. In DNA form, the CDR3 reads TGTGCCATCAGTGACGGGCGGGATTCACCCCTCCACTTT. The chain combines TRBV10-3 with TRBJ1-6; no definite D call. Trimming cost V 3 bases and J 8 bases, with 8 bases left between them. The CDR3 extends over 13 amino acids. In germline, CDR1 is ENHRY, CDR2 SYGVKD.

The chain recombines TRBV29-1 with TRBJ2-3, with a possible D match to TRBD2 (5 bases). The length of the CDR3 is 12 residues. Trimming pared 6 bases from V and 0 bases from J, leaving 7 bases between. Germline lookup yields CDR1 SQVTM and CDR2 ANQGSEA. CDR3 amino acids: CSVGVSTDTQYF. CDR3 DNA: TGCAGCGTCGGGGTCAGCACAGATACGCAGTATTTT.

The chain uses TRBV7-8 and TRBJ2-7; maybe TRBD1 (6 bases). The germline V gene encodes CDR1 SGHVS and CDR2 FQNEAQ. This CDR3 comprises 14 residues. V lost 5 bases and J 4 bases, leaving 15 bases between the germline ends. Here the CDR3 reads CASSHDRRNYEQYF. CDR3 sequence (DNA): TGTGCCAGCAGCCACGACAGGAGGAATTACGAGCAGTACTTC.

The chain joins TRBV28 to TRBJ2-1, with 10 bases identical to TRBD2. Germline CDR1 reads MDHEN; CDR2 reads SYDVKM. V shed 9 bases, J shed 6 bases, and the junction held 5 bases outside the gene matches. CDR3 size: 13 residues. The CDR3 nucleotides read TGTGCCAGTAAGCGGGGGGGCCTCAATGAGCAGTTCTTC. Translation gives CASKRGGLNEQFF.

This chain links TRBV5-1 with TRBJ2-5; 14 nucleotides match TRBD2. V lost 2 bases, J lost 2 bases, and 8 bases stayed unmatched. Germline CDR1 and CDR2: SGHRS and YFSETQ. The CDR3 covers 18 residues. Here the CDR3 DNA reads TGCGCCAGCAGCTTCGGACTAGCGGGGGGAGTTAAACAAGAGACCCAGTACTTC. This translates into CASSFGLAGGVKQETQYF.

The rearrangement uses TRBV10-1 and TRBJ1-5; a weak D match, TRBD1 (6 bases). Germline V CDR1 and CDR2: WNHNN, SYGVQD (reference sequence). This CDR3 contains 12 residues. V shed 6 bases and J shed 5 bases, with 8 bases lying between them. The CDR3 DNA reads as TGCGCCAGCAGGACAGGTTATCAGCCCCAGCATTTT. It translates to CASRTGYQPQHF.

The V and J genes are TRBV19 and TRBJ2-1; 7 bases are shared with TRBD2. After removal of 6 bases from V and 0 bases from J, the junction contained 5 bases not matched to a gene. The CDR3 has 15 residues. The germline V gene encodes CDR1 LNHDA and CDR2 SQIVND (reference sequence). The CDR3 loop reads CASSMRTSSYNEQFF. The CDR3 DNA reads TGTGCCAGTAGCATGCGGACTAGCTCCTACAATGAGCAGTTCTTC.

The rearrangement links TRBV7-9 to TRBJ1-1; 8 bases are shared with TRBD1. Germline CDR1 and CDR2: SEHNR and FQNEAQ (reference sequence). The CDR3 has 15 residues. Trimming took 1 base from V and 10 from J; bases not matched to a gene: 11. CDR3 nucleotide sequence: TGTGCCAGCAGCTTAGGCACAGGACAGGGAAGTGGAGCTTTCTTT. Translating gives CASSLGTGQGSGAFF.

This sequence joins TRBV19 and TRBJ1-2, with no clear D. Germline V lookup: CDR1 LNHDA, CDR2 SQIVND (reference sequence). The CDR3 consists of 15 residues. Trimming took off 8 bases at V and 3 bases at J, with 19 bases between the two ends. The CDR3 sequence: CASDSGRGRDYGYTF. The CDR3 coding sequence is TGTGCCAGTGACTCCGGCCGGGGTAGGGACTATGGCTACACCTTC.

The chain joins TRBV6-1 to TRBJ1-5; 8 nucleotides match TRBD1. The V segment lost 0 bases and the J segment 5 bases; nucleotides outside the gene matches: 6. Germline V gives CDR1 MNHNS, CDR2 SASEGT. The CDR3 contains 16 residues. The CDR3 sequence: CASSEAGQGGYQPQHF. The CDR3 coding sequence is TGTGCCAGCAGTGAAGCTGGACAGGGAGGATATCAGCCCCAGCATTTT.

This rearrangement joins TRBV10-3 to TRBJ1-5; possible D gene TRBD1, 5 bases. CDR1 and CDR2 from the germline V gene are ENHRY and SYGVKD. Between the trimmed V and J ends, which lost 1 base and 7 bases, there was a span of 14 bases. The CDR3 runs to 15 residues. The CDR3 sequence is CAISEYWGGDQPQHF. The CDR3 bases are TGTGCCATCAGTGAGTATTGGGGAGGGGACCAGCCCCAGCATTTT.

J is TRBJ2-1 and V is TRBV7-2, with 11 bases fitting TRBD2. The CDR3 is 15 residues long. With V trimmed by 2 bases and J by 5 bases, 2 bases remained unmatched. Looked up from germline, CDR1 is SGHTA and CDR2 is FQGNSA. CDR3: CASSLLAGGHNEQFF. The DNA of the CDR3 is TGTGCCAGCAGCTTACTAGCGGGGGGCCACAATGAGCAGTTCTTC.

The V call is TRBV2, the J call TRBJ2-7, with 13 bases identical to TRBD2. This CDR3 region has 14 residues. Germline lookup yields CDR1 SNHLY and CDR2 FYNNEI. V lost 5 bases to trimming and J lost 3 bases; unmatched junction nucleotides: 1. In DNA, the CDR3 is TGTGCCAGCAGTAGACTAGCGGGGGGCTACGAGCAGTACTTC. As protein: CASSRLAGGYEQYF.

The V call is TRBV27, the J call TRBJ2-5; D may be TRBD1 (5 bases). The CDR3 loop spans 14 amino acids. V lost 3 bases and J lost 2, with 10 bases in between. Germline V gives CDR1 MNHEY, CDR2 SMNVEV (reference sequence). For the CDR3, the DNA is TGTGCCAGCAGTTTTCAGGGTGGGCAAGAGACCCAGTACTTC. It encodes CASSFQGGQETQYF.

This sequence joins TRBV2 and TRBJ2-3, with 10 nucleotides matching TRBD2. Germline trimming cut 5 bases from V and 0 bases from J; bases unmatched to any gene: 8. CDR1 and CDR2 (germline): SNHLY, FYNNEI. The CDR3 runs 17 residues. The CDR3 sequence: CASSPDSGGPSTDTQYF. The CDR3 region has the DNA TGTGCCAGCAGTCCCGATAGCGGGGGGCCTAGCACAGATACGCAGTATTTT.

This clone has just one count. At the DNA level, this CDR3 is encoded by other sequences in the same sample as well. This chain uses TRBV5-1 with TRBJ1-2; tentatively, D is TRBD1 (5 bases). The germline V gene has CDR1 SGHRS and CDR2 YFSETQ. The CDR3 spans 13 residues. The V gene lost 0 bases and the J gene lost 4 bases, with 7 bases spanning the gap. Here the CDR3 reads CASSLADSYGYTF. The CDR3 bases are TGCGCCAGCAGCTTGGCCGACAGCTATGGCTACACCTTC.

The chain joins TRBV9 to TRBJ1-6; 10 nucleotides line up with TRBD1. In germline, CDR1 is SGDLS, CDR2 YYNGEE. Germline trimming cut 4 bases from V and 10 bases from J; bases unmatched to any gene: 14. The length of the CDR3 is 17 residues. The CDR3 protein is CASSLTPGDRGSSPLHF. Written as DNA, the CDR3 is TGTGCCAGCAGCCTAACTCCTGGGGACAGGGGATCCTCACCCCTCCACTTT.

This chain joins TRBV9 and TRBJ1-2, with TRBD1 as a possible D gene (6 bases). This CDR3 has 15 amino acids. Trimming took off 0 bases at V and 2 bases at J, with 11 bases between the two ends. Germline CDR1 is SGDLS and CDR2 is YYNGEE. The CDR3 sequence: CASSVVVTGNYGYTF. Written as DNA, the CDR3 is TGTGCCAGCAGCGTAGTTGTGACAGGAAACTATGGCTACACCTTC.

The rearrangement joins TRBV9 to TRBJ2-2; 10 bases fit TRBD1. Trimming took 6 bases from V and 1 from J; bases not matched to a gene: 9. Germline V lookup: CDR1 SGDLS, CDR2 YYNGEE. The CDR3 is 17 residues long. The CDR3 protein is CASTPDRGDWNTGELFF. The CDR3 coding sequence is TGTGCCAGCACCCCGGACAGGGGGGACTGGAACACCGGGGAGCTGTTTTTT.

A remark on this clone: The same CDR3 is also encoded by other DNA sequences in this sample. The chain employs TRBV2 and TRBJ2-1; perhaps TRBD1 as D (5 bases). Trimming took off 4 bases at V and 1 base at J, with 11 bases between the two ends. Germline-derived CDR1 and CDR2 are SNHLY and FYNNEI. The length of the CDR3 is 15 residues. The CDR3 sequence: CASSVGQGSYNEQFF. The CDR3 bases are TGTGCCAGCAGTGTCGGGCAGGGATCCTACAATGAGCAGTTCTTC.

The chain couples TRBV27 to TRBJ2-1, with 13 bases that match TRBD2. From germline, CDR1 is MNHEY and CDR2 SMNVEV (reference sequence). Trimming cost V 8 bases and J 8 bases; bases outside gene matches: 6. The CDR3 has 14 residues. The CDR3 sequence: CASSGLAGRDEQFF. The DNA for the CDR3 is TGTGCCAGCTCGGGACTAGCGGGGAGGGATGAGCAGTTCTTC.

The chain uses TRBV5-6 and TRBJ2-1; 12 bases are shared with TRBD2. J was trimmed by 4 bases and V by 3 bases; bases with no gene match: 5. Per the germline V gene, CDR1 is SGHDT and CDR2 is YYEEEE. The CDR3 is 16 residues long. The CDR3 sequence: CASSSSGLAGYNEQFF. The DNA of the CDR3 is TGTGCCAGCAGCTCGTCCGGACTAGCGGGGTACAATGAGCAGTTCTTC.

The chain uses TRBV6-5 and TRBJ2-3, with TRBD2 as a possible D gene (5 bases). Germline CDR1 reads MNHEY; CDR2 reads SVGAGI. V was shortened by 8 bases and J by 0 bases, with 15 bases between the two germline ends. The CDR3 runs 15 residues. The CDR3 region is CASGLAGASTDTQYF. The CDR3 region has the DNA TGTGCCAGCGGACTTGCAGGAGCAAGCACAGATACGCAGTATTTT.

There are many counts of this clone. The rearrangement uses TRBV5-1 and TRBJ2-7; maybe TRBD1 (7 bases). CDR3 length: 16 residues. Germline lookup yields CDR1 SGHRS and CDR2 YFSETQ. V was trimmed by 0 bases and J by 3 bases, leaving 16 bases between them. CDR3 loop: CASSLVRDSLNYEQYF. CDR3 nucleotide sequence: TGCGCCAGCAGCTTGGTGCGGGACAGTCTCAACTACGAGCAGTACTTC. Variable domain in full (rest from reference TRBV5-1 and TRBJ2-7): KAGVTQTPRYLIKTRGQQVTLSCSPISGHRSVSWYQQTPGQGLQFLFEYFSETQRNKGNFPGRFSGRQFSNSRSEMNVSTLELGDSALYLCASSLVRDSLNYEQYFGPGTRLTVT.

This clone was found many times. The chain carries TRBV9 and TRBJ2-5; 12 bases line up with TRBD2. This CDR3 region has 17 residues. Germline trimming cut 3 bases from V and 3 bases from J; bases unmatched to any gene: 9. The germline gives CDR1 SGDLS, CDR2 YYNGEE. CDR3 sequence: CASSGSLTSGGKETQYF. The DNA of the CDR3 is TGTGCCAGCAGCGGTAGCTTGACTAGCGGGGGCAAAGAGACCCAGTACTTC.

The V and J genes are TRBV5-1 and TRBJ2-5, with 9 bases lining up with TRBD1. Germline assignment: CDR1 SGHRS and CDR2 YFSETQ. CDR3 size: 16 residues. Losses at the gene ends were 3 bases for V and 4 bases for J; bases not matched to a gene: 10. The DNA for the CDR3 is TGCGCCAGCAGCTGGGGAGACAGGGGGACAAGAGAGACCCAGTACTTC. Translated, it gives CASSWGDRGTRETQYF.

This clone was observed a few times. The chain recombines TRBV7-9 with TRBJ1-2, with D unclear. The CDR3 runs to 12 residues. V was cut by 2 bases and J by 8 bases, with 9 bases left in between. Looked up from germline, CDR1 is SEHNR and CDR2 is FQNEAQ (reference sequence). CDR3 sequence reads: CASSLSYFGYTF. DNA of the CDR3: TGTGCCAGCAGCTTAAGCTACTTCGGCTACACCTTC.

The chain combines TRBV3-1 (or the pseudogene TRBV3-2) with TRBJ1-2; 8 bases fit TRBD1. The CDR3 contains 15 residues. Germline values: CDR1 LGHDT, CDR2 YNNKEL (reference sequence). V shed 7 bases and J 6 bases; nucleotides not matched to a gene: 13. Here the CDR3 DNA reads TGTGCCAGCAATCCGACAGGGGAAAGGGTTCATGGCTACACCTTC. It encodes CASNPTGERVHGYTF.

The chain links TRBV7-9 to TRBJ1-2, with 7 bases that match TRBD1. The germline V gene has CDR1 SEHNR and CDR2 FQNEAQ (reference sequence). The V and J ends lost 3 bases and 8 bases, in that order; junction bases with no gene match: 12. There are 15 residues in the CDR3. CDR3 loop: CASSLARQGSSGYTF. The CDR3, as DNA: TGTGCCAGCAGCTTGGCAAGACAGGGTTCAAGCGGCTACACCTTC.